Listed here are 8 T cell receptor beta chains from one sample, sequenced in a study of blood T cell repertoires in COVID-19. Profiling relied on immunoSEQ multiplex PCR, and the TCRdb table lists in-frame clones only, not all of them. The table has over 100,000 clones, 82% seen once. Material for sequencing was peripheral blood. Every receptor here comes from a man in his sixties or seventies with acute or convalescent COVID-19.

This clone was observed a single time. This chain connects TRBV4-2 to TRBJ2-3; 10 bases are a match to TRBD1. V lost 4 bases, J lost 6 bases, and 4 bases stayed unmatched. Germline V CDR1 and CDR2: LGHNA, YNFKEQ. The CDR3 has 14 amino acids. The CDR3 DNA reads TGTGCCAGCAGCCGAGACAGGGGGCTCGATACGCAGTATTTT. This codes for CASSRDRGLDTQYF.

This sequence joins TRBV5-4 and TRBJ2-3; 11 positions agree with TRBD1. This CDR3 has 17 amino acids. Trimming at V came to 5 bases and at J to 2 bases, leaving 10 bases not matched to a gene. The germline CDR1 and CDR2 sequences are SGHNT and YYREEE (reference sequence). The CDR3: CASSSGTGGGPTDTQYF. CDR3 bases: TGTGCCAGCAGTTCCGGGACAGGGGGAGGGCCCACAGATACGCAGTATTTT.

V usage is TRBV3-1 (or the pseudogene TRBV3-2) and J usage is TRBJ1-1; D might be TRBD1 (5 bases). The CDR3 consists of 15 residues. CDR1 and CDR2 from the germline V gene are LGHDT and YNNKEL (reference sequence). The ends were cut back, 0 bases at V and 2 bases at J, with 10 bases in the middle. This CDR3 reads CASSQERGGNTEAFF. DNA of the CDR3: TGTGCCAGCAGCCAAGAACGGGGGGGTAACACTGAAGCTTTCTTT.

CDR3 sequence (DNA): TGTGCCAGCAGCTCATTGCCAGGGTCCGAGCAGTACTTC. Protein: CASSSLPGSEQYF. The chain links TRBV12-3 or TRBV12-4 to TRBJ2-7; TRBD1 might be the D (5 bases). Deletions cut 6 bases from V and 6 bases from J, with 15 bases between. The CDR3 loop spans 13 amino acids.

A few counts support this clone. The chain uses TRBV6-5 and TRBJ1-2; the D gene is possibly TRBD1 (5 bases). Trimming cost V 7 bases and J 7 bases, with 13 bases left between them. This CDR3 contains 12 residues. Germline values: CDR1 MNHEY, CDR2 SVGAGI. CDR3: CASIRQGGGYTF. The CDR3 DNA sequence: TGTGCCAGCATAAGGCAGGGCGGTGGCTACACCTTC.

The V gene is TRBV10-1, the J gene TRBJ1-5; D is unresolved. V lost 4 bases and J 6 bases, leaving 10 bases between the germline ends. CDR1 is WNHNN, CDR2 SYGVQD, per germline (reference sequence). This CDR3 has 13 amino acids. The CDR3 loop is CASSVAHGQPQHF. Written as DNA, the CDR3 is TGCGCCAGCAGTGTGGCTCATGGTCAGCCCCAGCATTTT.

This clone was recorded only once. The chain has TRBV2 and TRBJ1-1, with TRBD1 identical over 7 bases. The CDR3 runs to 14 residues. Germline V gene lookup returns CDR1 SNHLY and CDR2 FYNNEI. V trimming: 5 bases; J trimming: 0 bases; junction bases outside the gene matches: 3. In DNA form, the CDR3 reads TGTGCCAGCAGTCAGGGGGTCATGAACACTGAAGCTTTCTTT. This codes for CASSQGVMNTEAFF.

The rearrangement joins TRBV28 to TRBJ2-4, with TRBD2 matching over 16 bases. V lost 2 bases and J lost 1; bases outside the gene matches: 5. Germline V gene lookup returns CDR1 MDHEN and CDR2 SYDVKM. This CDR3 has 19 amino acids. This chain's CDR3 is CASSLGTSGGVAAKNIQYF. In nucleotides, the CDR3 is TGTGCCAGCAGTTTAGGGACTAGCGGGGGGGTGGCCGCCAAAAACATTCAGTACTTC. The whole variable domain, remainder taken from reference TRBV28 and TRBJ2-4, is DVKVTQSSRYLVKRTGEKVFLECVQDMDHENMFWYRQDPGLGLRLIYFSYDVKMKEKGDIPEGYSVSREKKERFSLILESASTNQTSMYLCASSLGTSGGVAAKNIQYFGAGTRLSVL.